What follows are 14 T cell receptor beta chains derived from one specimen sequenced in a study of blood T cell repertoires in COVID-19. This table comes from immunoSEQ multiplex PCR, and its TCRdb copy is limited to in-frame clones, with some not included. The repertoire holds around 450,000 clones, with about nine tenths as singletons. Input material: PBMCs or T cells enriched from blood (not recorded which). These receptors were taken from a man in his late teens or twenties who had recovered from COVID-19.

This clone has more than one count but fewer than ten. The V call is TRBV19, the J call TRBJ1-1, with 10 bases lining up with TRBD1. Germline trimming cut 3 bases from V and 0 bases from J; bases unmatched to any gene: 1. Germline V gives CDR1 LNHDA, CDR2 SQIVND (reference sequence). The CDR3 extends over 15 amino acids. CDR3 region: CASSMTGGMNTEAFF. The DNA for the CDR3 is TGTGCCAGTAGTATGACAGGGGGCATGAACACTGAAGCTTTCTTT. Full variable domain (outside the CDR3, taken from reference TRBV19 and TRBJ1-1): DGGITQSPKYLFRKEGQNVTLSCEQNLNHDAMYWYRQDPGQGLRLIYYSQIVNDFQKGDIAEGYSVSREKKESFPLTVTSAQKNPTAFYLCASSMTGGMNTEAFFGQGTRLTVV.

CDR3 sequence (DNA): TGTGCCAGCAGTGAGTGGACAGGGGGCAGCCAGCCCCAGCATTTT. Protein sequence: CASSEWTGGSQPQHF. The V call is TRBV6-1, the J call TRBJ1-5, with TRBD1 identical over 11 bases. V was pared by 3 bases and J by 7 bases, with 5 bases of the junction left unmatched. The germline V gene encodes CDR1 MNHNS and CDR2 SASEGT. This CDR3 comprises 15 residues.

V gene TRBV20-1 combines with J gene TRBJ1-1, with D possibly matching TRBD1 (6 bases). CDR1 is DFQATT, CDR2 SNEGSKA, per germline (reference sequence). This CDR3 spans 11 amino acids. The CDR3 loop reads CTGAQPSEAFF. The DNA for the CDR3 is TGCACAGGGGCACAGCCCTCTGAAGCTTTCTTT.

The CDR3 coding sequence is TGTGCCAGCAGCACCCGATTTAACGTAGAGGACACTGAAGCTTTCTTT. Translated, it gives CASSTRFNVEDTEAFF. The chain links TRBV11-2 to TRBJ1-1; the D is unclear. Per the germline V gene, CDR1 is SGHAT and CDR2 is FQNNGV. V lost 5 bases, J lost 3 bases, and 19 bases lay in between. This CDR3 has 16 amino acids.

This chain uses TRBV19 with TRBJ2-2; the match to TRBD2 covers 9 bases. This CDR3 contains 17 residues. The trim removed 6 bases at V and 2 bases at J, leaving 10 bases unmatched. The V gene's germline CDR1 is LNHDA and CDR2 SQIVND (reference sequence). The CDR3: CASSNPRLADNTGELFF. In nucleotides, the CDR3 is TGTGCCAGTAGCAACCCCCGACTAGCGGATAACACCGGGGAGCTGTTTTTT.

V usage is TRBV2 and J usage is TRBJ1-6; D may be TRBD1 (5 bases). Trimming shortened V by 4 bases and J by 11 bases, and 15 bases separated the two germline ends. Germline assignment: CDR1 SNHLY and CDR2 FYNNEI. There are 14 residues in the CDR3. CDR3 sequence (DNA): TGTGCCAGCAGTGGTGATACACAGGCGACACCCCTCCACTTT. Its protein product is CASSGDTQATPLHF.

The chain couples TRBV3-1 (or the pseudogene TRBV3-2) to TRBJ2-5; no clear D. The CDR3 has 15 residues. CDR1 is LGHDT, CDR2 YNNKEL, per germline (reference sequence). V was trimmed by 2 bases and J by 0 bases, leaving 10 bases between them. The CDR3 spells CASSQPNWYQETQYF. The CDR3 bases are TGTGCCAGCAGCCAACCAAACTGGTACCAAGAGACCCAGTACTTC.

Here the CDR3 DNA reads TGTGCCAGCAGCGCGCTAAGGAGCTCCTACGAGCAGTACTTC. This codes for CASSALRSSYEQYF. V and J are TRBV7-2 and TRBJ2-7, with D unresolved. V was cut by 5 bases and J by 0 bases, with 11 bases left in between. CDR3 length: 14 residues. Germline-derived CDR1 and CDR2 are SGHTA and FQGNSA. Filled out from reference TRBV7-2 and TRBJ2-7, the complete variable domain reads GAGVSQSPSNKVTEKGKDVELRCDPISGHTALYWYRQSLGQGLEFLIYFQGNSAPDKSGLPSDRFSAERTGGSVSTLTIQRTQQEDSAVYLCASSALRSSYEQYFGPGTRLTVT.

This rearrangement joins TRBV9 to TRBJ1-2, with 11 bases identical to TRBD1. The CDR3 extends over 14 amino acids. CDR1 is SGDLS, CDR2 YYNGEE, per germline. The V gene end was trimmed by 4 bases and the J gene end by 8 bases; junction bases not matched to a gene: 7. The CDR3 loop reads CASSSTGQGDGYTF. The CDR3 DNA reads TGTGCCAGCAGCTCTACGGGACAGGGGGACGGCTACACCTTC.

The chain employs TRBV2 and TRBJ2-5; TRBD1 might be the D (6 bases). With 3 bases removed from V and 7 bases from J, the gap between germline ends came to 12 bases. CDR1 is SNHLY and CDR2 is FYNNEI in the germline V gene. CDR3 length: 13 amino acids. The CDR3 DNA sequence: TGTGCCAGCAGTGAGGAGGACAGCACGACCCAGTACTTC. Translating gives CASSEEDSTTQYF.

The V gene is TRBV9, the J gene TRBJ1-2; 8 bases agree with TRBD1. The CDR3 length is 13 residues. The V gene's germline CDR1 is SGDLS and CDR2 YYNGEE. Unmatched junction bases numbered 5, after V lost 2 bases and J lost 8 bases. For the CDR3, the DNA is TGTGCCAGCAGCGTGTCGACAGGGGACGGCTACACCTTC. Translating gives CASSVSTGDGYTF.

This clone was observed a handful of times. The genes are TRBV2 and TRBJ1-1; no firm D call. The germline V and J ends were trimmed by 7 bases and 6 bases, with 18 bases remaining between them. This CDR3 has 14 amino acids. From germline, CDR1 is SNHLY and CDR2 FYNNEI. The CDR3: CASTPFQRGPEAFF. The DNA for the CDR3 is TGTGCCAGCACCCCCTTCCAGCGAGGTCCTGAAGCTTTCTTT.

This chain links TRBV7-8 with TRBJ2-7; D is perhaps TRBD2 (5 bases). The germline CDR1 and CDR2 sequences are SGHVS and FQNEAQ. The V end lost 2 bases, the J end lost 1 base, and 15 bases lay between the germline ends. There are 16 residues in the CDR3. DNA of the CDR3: TGTGCCAGCAGCTTAACGAGGGCAGCATCATCCTACGAGCAGTACTTC. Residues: CASSLTRAASSYEQYF.

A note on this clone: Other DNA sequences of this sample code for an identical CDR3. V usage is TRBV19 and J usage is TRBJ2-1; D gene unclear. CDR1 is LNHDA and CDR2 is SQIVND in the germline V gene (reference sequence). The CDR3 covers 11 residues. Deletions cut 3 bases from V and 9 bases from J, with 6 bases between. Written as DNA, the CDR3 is TGTGCCAGTAGTATCCGTAGTGAGCAGTTCTTC. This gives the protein CASSIRSEQFF.